These 29 T cell receptor beta chains were all obtained from the same sample, sequenced in a study of kidney transplant recipient with SARS-CoV-2 infection. A single record per CDR3 protein comes from TCRdb applying MiXCR to the reads. Seen here are 200,000 to 300,000 distinct CDR3 sequences, 29% observed once, and the top ten hold roughly 7%. The source was a blood sample, collected at baseline and around day 110 from a kidney transplant recipient. These receptors were collected from a young adult male patient who had COVID-19 and was a kidney transplant recipient. Some T cells may be the graft donor's.

The sample holds many counts of this clonotype. V usage is TRBV12-3 or TRBV12-4 and J usage is TRBJ1-2; D not resolved. Trimming left V 5 bases short and J 4 bases short, with 23 bases between. This CDR3 spans 17 amino acids. This chain's CDR3 is CASSDYTSFRKTYGYTF. The DNA of the CDR3 is TGTGCCAGCAGTGACTACACCAGCTTCCGAAAGACCTATGGCTACACCTTC.

At least ten counts were recorded for this clonotype. The chain uses TRBV6-2 or TRBV6-3 and TRBJ2-1; TRBD2 agrees at 7 bases. Per germline, CDR1 MNHEY and CDR2 SVGEGT. CDR3 length equals 15 residues. The trim removed 3 bases at V and 0 bases at J, leaving 2 bases unmatched. CDR3 sequence reads: CASSYGGSSYNEQFF. The DNA for the CDR3 is TGTGCCAGCAGTTATGGCGGGAGCTCCTACAATGAGCAGTTCTTC.

Concerning this clonotype itself: This may be a read error: a much more frequent sequence differs by one nucleotide. This rearrangement joins TRBV27 to TRBJ2-7; D gene ambiguous. Germline V lookup: CDR1 MNHEY, CDR2 SMNVEV (reference sequence). V was shortened by 0 bases and J by 2 bases, with 11 bases between the two germline ends. The CDR3 is 15 amino acids. This chain's CDR3 is CASSLSSKLPYEQYF. CDR3 in DNA: TGTGCCAGCAGTTTATCTTCGAAGCTCCCCTACGAGCAGTACTTC.

This clonotype showed up just a few times. The J gene is TRBJ2-1, the V gene TRBV28; the match to TRBD2 covers 7 bases. Germline CDR1 is MDHEN and CDR2 is SYDVKM. V shed 3 bases, J shed 2 bases, and the junction held 7 bases outside the gene matches. This CDR3 has 16 residues. CDR3 coding DNA: TGTGCCAGCAGTTTGAATCGGGGGGTACCCTACAATGAGCAGTTCTTC. Its translation: CASSLNRGVPYNEQFF.

A word on this clonotype: This clone may be a read error of a much larger clone one base away. V and J are TRBV4-3 and TRBJ1-2; no clear D. The CDR3 spans 17 residues. Germline assignment: CDR1 LGHNA and CDR2 YSLEER. Trimming shortened V by 4 bases and J by 4 bases, and 22 bases separated the two germline ends. CDR3 in DNA: TGCGCCAGCAGCCTGTGCGAAGGACGTCGAAAGACCTATGGCTACACCTTC. Its protein is CASSLCEGRRKTYGYTF.

Worth noting for this clonotype: This could be a read error, since a much larger clone is one nucleotide away. The rearrangement links TRBV12-3 or TRBV12-4 to TRBJ2-7; D not certain. The end of the DNA fits TRBJ1-2 better, so the J call may be wrong. The CDR3 has 17 amino acids. CDR3 region: CASSWMFSFRRTYGYTF. The CDR3 nucleotides read TGTGCCAGCAGTTGGATGTTCAGCTTCCGAAGGACCTATGGCTACACCTTC.

This clonotype was observed once. This may come from a read error, since a much larger clone is one base off. The CDR3 does not end in the conserved phenylalanine or tryptophan, so this is likely a read error. The chain joins TRBV11-1 to TRBJ2-7; 7 nucleotides agree with TRBD1. The CDR3 runs to 14 residues. Germline lookup yields CDR1 SGHAT and CDR2 FQDESV (reference sequence). V shed 1 base, J shed 3 bases, and the junction held 3 bases outside the gene matches. CDR3 bases: TGTGCCAGCAGCTTAGGACAGGGTATCTACGAGCAGTACTCC. Protein sequence: CASSLGQGIYEQYS.

The genes are TRBV4-3 and TRBJ2-5; D assignment may be TRBD1 or TRBD2 (5 bases each). V lost 5 bases and J lost 4, with 14 bases in between. The CDR3 runs 14 residues. Germline assignment: CDR1 LGHNA and CDR2 YSLEER. The CDR3 here is CASSKGLGGETQYF. As DNA, the CDR3 is TGCGCCAGCAGCAAAGGGCTTGGGGGAGAGACCCAGTACTTC.

This clonotype was seen a handful of times. As DNA, the CDR3 is TGTGCCAGTAGTACTGGACAGGGGCCATATGGCTACACCTTC. It codes for CASSTGQGPYGYTF. V is TRBV19 and J is TRBJ1-2, with 9 bases matching TRBD1. The CDR3 consists of 14 residues. CDR1 and CDR2 from the germline V gene are LNHDA and SQIVND (reference sequence). The V segment lost 4 bases and the J segment 5 bases; nucleotides outside the gene matches: 5.

This clonotype showed up many times. V gene TRBV3-1 combines with J gene TRBJ1-1; no clear D gene. This CDR3 is built from 17 residues. With 5 bases removed from V and 4 bases from J, the gap between germline ends came to 23 bases. Germline V gives CDR1 LGHDT, CDR2 YNNKEL (reference sequence). The CDR3 protein is CASSKRCPISIRTEAFF. CDR3 sequence (DNA): TGTGCCAGCAGCAAGAGGTGTCCCATTTCAATTCGCACTGAAGCTTTCTTT.

V gene TRBV3-1 combines with J gene TRBJ2-5, with no clear D. The CDR3 loop spans 17 amino acids. Germline-derived CDR1 and CDR2 are LGHDT and YNNKEL (reference sequence). Deletions cut 5 bases from V and 5 bases from J, with 24 bases between. The CDR3 DNA is TGTGCCAGCAGCAGGCGTTCTCCCATTCCTTTCTCTGAGACCCAGTACTTC. Its protein is CASSRRSPIPFSETQYF.

Regarding this clonotype: A clone one base away is much larger, so this may be a read error. J is TRBJ1-1 and V is TRBV9; D perhaps matches TRBD1 (5 bases). The V end lost 4 bases, the J end lost 7 bases, and 23 bases lay between the germline ends. The germline CDR1 and CDR2 sequences are SGDLS and YYNGEE. The CDR3 has 16 residues. This CDR3 reads CASSPFPTVGTNEAFF. In nucleotides, the CDR3 is TGTGCCAGCAGCCCGTTCCCTACTGTAGGGACGAATGAAGCTTTCTTT.

Turning to this clonotype: A much bigger clone sits one base away, suggesting this may be a read error. V is TRBV9 and J is TRBJ2-3; D may match TRBD1 or TRBD2 (5 bases each). The CDR3 sequence is 14 residues long. Per germline, CDR1 SGDLS and CDR2 YYNGEE. Trimming left V 4 bases short and J 6 bases short, with 15 bases between. CDR3 loop: CASSTPGTQDTQYF. As DNA, the CDR3 is TGTGCCAGCAGCACCCCCGGGACGCAGGATACGCAGTATTTT.

This clonotype was seen repeatedly, ten times or more. This rearrangement joins TRBV20-1 to TRBJ2-7; TRBD1 matches 12 bases. Trimming took 0 bases from V and 2 from J; bases not matched to a gene: 5. In germline, CDR1 is DFQATT, CDR2 SNEGSKA (reference sequence). The CDR3 loop spans 16 amino acids. CDR3 nucleotides: TGCAGTGCTAGAGATCCGGGACAGGGGGCAACCTACGAGCAGTACTTC. This translates into CSARDPGQGATYEQYF.

This clonotype was detected many times. The V gene is TRBV2, the J gene TRBJ2-7; no clear D. V was clipped by 1 base and J by 10 bases, with 5 bases between them. The CDR3 has 10 amino acids. Germline CDR1 and CDR2: SNHLY and FYNNEI. The CDR3 spells CASSEDNQYF. CDR3 sequence (DNA): TGTGCCAGCAGTGAAGACAATCAGTACTTC.

This clonotype occurred many times. The chain employs TRBV6-1 and TRBJ1-2; D is unresolved. Trimming cost V 5 bases and J 4 bases, with 23 bases left between them. The CDR3 covers 17 residues. Germline CDR1 reads MNHNS; CDR2 reads SASEGT. CDR3 sequence reads: CASSNRKECRKTYGYTF. DNA of the CDR3: TGTGCCAGCAGTAATAGGAAGGAATGTAGAAAGACCTATGGCTACACCTTC.

To note about this clonotype: At one of its ends the junction is not consistent with the germline gene, which may arise from a read error. This chain uses TRBV4-2 with TRBJ2-1, with 8 bases identical to TRBD2. The germline V gene encodes CDR1 LGHNA and CDR2 YNFKEQ. CDR3 size: 18 residues. The CDR3 protein is CASNQGNDRGGLNSEQFF. CDR3 coding DNA: TGTGCCAGCAACCAAGGGAACGACCGGGGGGGGCTAAACTCTGAGCAGTTCTTC.

This clonotype was counted many times. The genes are TRBV7-9 and TRBJ1-1, with D possibly TRBD1 on 5 matching bases. There are 13 residues in the CDR3. Germline CDR1 and CDR2: SEHNR and FQNEAQ (reference sequence). The V and J ends lost 7 bases and 7 bases respectively, with 16 bases between them. The CDR3 nucleotides read TGTGCCAGCACCCAAGCTGTGACAGTTGAAGCTTTCTTT. Residues: CASTQAVTVEAFF.

This clonotype was counted ten times or more. The chain carries TRBV6-8 and TRBJ1-2, with D possibly TRBD1 on 5 matching bases. Between the trimmed V and J ends, which lost 5 bases and 4 bases, there was a span of 23 bases. The CDR3 totals 17 residues. Germline CDR1 MNHGY, CDR2 SAAAGT. The CDR3 loop reads CASSGGARSRKTYGYTF. CDR3 DNA: TGTGCCAGCAGTGGCGGGGCACGCTCTAGAAAGACCTATGGCTACACCTTC.

In regard to this clonotype: One base away lies a much larger clone, so this may be a sequencing read error. The gene calls are TRBV5-1 and TRBJ1-5; D unclear. This CDR3 region has 15 residues. The germline V gene has CDR1 SGHRS and CDR2 YFSETQ. The CDR3 is CASSLSGGHNQHQHF. CDR3 coding DNA: TGCGCCAGCAGCTTGTCGGGAGGGCACAATCAGCACCAGCATTTT.

This clonotype was detected a few times. The rearrangement joins TRBV5-6 to TRBJ1-2; D is unresolved. The CDR3 extends over 16 amino acids. From germline, CDR1 is SGHDT and CDR2 YYEEEE. V dropped 7 bases and J dropped 4 bases, with 23 bases sitting between them. CDR3 amino acids: CASLPVNSRKTYGYTF. Here the CDR3 DNA reads TGTGCCAGCCTTCCCGTCAATAGTCGAAAGACCTATGGCTACACCTTC.

This clonotype has ten or more counts. The chain employs TRBV3-1 and TRBJ1-2; D unclear. The germline V gene has CDR1 LGHDT and CDR2 YNNKEL (reference sequence). V lost 5 bases and J 4 bases, leaving 23 bases between the germline ends. This CDR3 is 17 amino acids long. The CDR3 loop is CASSRLFTLRKTYGYTF. The CDR3 DNA reads TGTGCCAGCAGCAGGCTTTTCACCCTTCGAAAGACCTATGGCTACACCTTC. Full variable domain (missing parts from reference TRBV3-1 and TRBJ1-2): DTAVSQTPKYLVTQMGNDKSIKCEQNLGHDTMYWYKQDSKKFLKIMFSYNNKELIINETVPNRFSPKSPDKAHLNLHINSLELGDSAVYFCASSRLFTLRKTYGYTFGSGTRLTVV.

This clonotype was seen many times. V gene TRBV19 combines with J gene TRBJ2-5, with D unresolved. The DNA end is a closer match to TRBJ2-7, so the J assignment may be wrong. Germline CDR1 LNHDA, CDR2 SQIVND (reference sequence). CDR3 size: 12 residues. CDR3: CASSIGRAEQYF. The CDR3 nucleotides read TGTGCCAGTAGTATAGGTAGGGCCGAGCAGTACTTC.

Details on this clonotype: A read error is possible here, since a much larger clone lies one base away. The chain combines TRBV4-3 with TRBJ2-1, with D possibly being TRBD2 (6 bases). This CDR3 is built from 17 residues. Trimming stripped 0 bases from V and 2 bases from J, with 14 bases between. Germline values: CDR1 LGHNA, CDR2 YSLEER. CDR3 in amino acids: CASSQDFQGGPYNEQFF. The CDR3 bases are TGCGCCAGCAGCCAAGATTTTCAGGGAGGACCCTACAATGAGCAGTTCTTC.

This chain links TRBV7-3 with TRBJ1-2, with D unclear. The CDR3 has 17 amino acids. V lost 5 bases and J 4 bases, leaving 23 bases between the germline ends. Germline V lookup: CDR1 SGHTA, CDR2 FQGTGA. The CDR3 is CASSLRLDARKTYGYTF. In DNA, the CDR3 is TGTGCCAGCAGCCTGAGATTAGACGCTCGAAAGACCTATGGCTACACCTTC.

The chain recombines TRBV16 with TRBJ1-2, with D uncertain. CDR1 and CDR2 from the germline V gene are KGHSY and FQNENV. Trimming stripped 4 bases from V and 4 bases from J, with 22 bases between. The CDR3 is made up of 17 amino acids. The CDR3 DNA is TGTGCCAGCAGCCGGTCTGTGGTCGTTAGAAAGACCTATGGCTACACCTTC. It specifies CASSRSVVVRKTYGYTF. The whole variable domain, filled in from reference TRBV16 and TRBJ1-2, reads GEEVAQTPKHLVRGEGQKAKLYCAPIKGHSYVFWYQQVLKNEFKFLISFQNENVFDETGMPKERFSAKCLPNSPCSLEIQATKLEDSAVYFCASSRSVVVRKTYGYTFGSGTRLTVV.

Worth noting for this clonotype: Possible read error: a much larger clone is one base away. The chain recombines TRBV12-3 or TRBV12-4 with TRBJ1-1, with D hard to call. This CDR3 comprises 12 residues. The CDR3, as DNA: TGTGCCAGCGAAACATCCAACATTGAAGCTTTCTTT. Encoded protein: CASETSNIEAFF.

This clonotype showed up just a few times. The chain has TRBV5-8 and TRBJ2-3; D not certain. The CDR3 is 12 residues long. Trimming pared 7 bases from V and 3 bases from J, leaving 9 bases between. Germline values: CDR1 SGHTS, CDR2 YDEGEE. The CDR3 DNA follows: TGTGCCAGCTTCCGGACGACAGATACGCAGTATTTT. Amino acids: CASFRTTDTQYF.

This clonotype has a count of ten or more. This chain uses TRBV5-1 with TRBJ2-1, with no clear D. CDR3 length: 13 residues. Trimming took off 0 bases at V and 5 bases at J, with 6 bases between the two ends. Germline values: CDR1 SGHRS, CDR2 YFSETQ. In DNA form, the CDR3 reads TGCGCCAGCAGCTTGGGTTTTGACAATGAGCAGTTCTTC. It codes for CASSLGFDNEQFF.